A selection of T cell receptor beta chains follows, all from one sample in a study of blood T cell repertoires in COVID-19. Data came from immunoSEQ multiplex PCR; TCRdb stores just in-frame clones and leaves some out. In the table there are hundreds of thousands of clones, 75% to 90% of which are singletons. The sequencing sample was made of peripheral blood. These TCRs come from a man in his forties with acute or convalescent COVID-19. Each CDR3 is given with its conserved first and last residue. A D gene is named only where the DNA matches it firmly. Expanded clones are given a class, and other clones once, few, many or no size at all.

clone_size	v_call	cdr3_length	d_call	j_call	cdr3_aa	cdr3_nt
-	TRBV7-2	15	-	TRBJ2-7	CASSLALSISYEQYF	TGTGCCAGCAGCTTAGCGTTGTCTATCTCCTACGAGCAGTACTTC
-	TRBV6-1	15	-	TRBJ2-6	CASTLSGSWANVLTF	TGTGCCAGCACCCTAAGCGGTTCCTGGGCCAACGTCCTGACTTTC
-	TRBV5-5	16	-	TRBJ2-2	CASSSQTATNTGELFF	TGTGCCAGCAGCTCCCAGACAGCAACAAACACCGGGGAGCTGTTTTTT
-	TRBV15	13	-	TRBJ2-7	CATSRDQADEQYF	TGTGCCACCAGCAGAGATCAGGCCGACGAGCAGTACTTC
-	TRBV3-1/TRBV3-2	19	TRBD2	TRBJ2-5	CASSQDHFQRGGRQETQYF	TGTGCCAGCAGCCAAGACCACTTCCAGCGGGGGGGCAGGCAAGAGACCCAGTACTTC
-	TRBV5-1	12	-	TRBJ2-1	CASSLELNEQFF	TGCGCCAGCAGCTTGGAGCTCAATGAGCAGTTCTTC
-	TRBV28	15	-	TRBJ2-1	CASSLREPAYNEQFF	TGTGCCAGCAGTTTACGGGAACCTGCCTACAATGAGCAGTTCTTC
-	TRBV7-7	16	-	TRBJ2-1	CASSLTGWGRDNEQFF	TGTGCTAGCAGCTTGACCGGTTGGGGGCGGGACAATGAGCAGTTCTTC
-	TRBV11-2	15	TRBD1	TRBJ1-2	CASSPRTGANYGYTF	TGTGCCAGCAGCCCGAGAACAGGGGCTAACTATGGCTACACCTTC
-	TRBV11-1	14	TRBD1	TRBJ2-5	CASSLRGGVETQYF	TGTGCCAGCAGCTTAAGAGGGGGCGTAGAGACCCAGTACTTC
-	TRBV25-1	16	-	TRBJ1-6	CASSELLEGGYSPLHF	TGTGCCAGCAGTGAATTGTTGGAGGGGGGGTATTCACCCCTCCACTTT
once	TRBV14	16	TRBD2	TRBJ2-1	CASSPPPSGLYNEQFF	TGTGCCAGCAGTCCCCCCCCTAGCGGCCTCTACAATGAGCAGTTCTTC